Given below is one TCR beta chain in context. Authors' methods: Reference gene primer amplification gave estimated nucleated cell counts. Data came from immunoSEQ multiplex PCR; TCRdb stores just in-frame clones and leaves some out. Clone size and V and J calls were adopted from that table, with D and trimming inferred from the DNA. The table shows just over 650,000 clones, with 90% occurring only once. This sample was taken from a study of blood T cell repertoires in COVID-19. On the study more broadly: T cells, B-cell-depleted T cells, or PBMCs provided the cDNA or gDNA that served as material.

Per the germline V gene, CDR1 is MNHEY and CDR2 is SVGAGI. CDR3 length: 13 amino acids. Trimming shortened V by 6 bases and J by 4 bases, and 12 bases separated the two germline ends. The sequence was obtained from a woman aged 18-30 years with acute or convalescent COVID-19. Sample: peripheral blood. The chain combines TRBV6-5 with TRBJ1-2, with a possible D match to TRBD1 (5 bases). The CDR3: CASRDMDPYGYTF. CDR3 coding DNA: TGTGCCAGCAGGGACATGGATCCCTATGGCTACACCTTC.